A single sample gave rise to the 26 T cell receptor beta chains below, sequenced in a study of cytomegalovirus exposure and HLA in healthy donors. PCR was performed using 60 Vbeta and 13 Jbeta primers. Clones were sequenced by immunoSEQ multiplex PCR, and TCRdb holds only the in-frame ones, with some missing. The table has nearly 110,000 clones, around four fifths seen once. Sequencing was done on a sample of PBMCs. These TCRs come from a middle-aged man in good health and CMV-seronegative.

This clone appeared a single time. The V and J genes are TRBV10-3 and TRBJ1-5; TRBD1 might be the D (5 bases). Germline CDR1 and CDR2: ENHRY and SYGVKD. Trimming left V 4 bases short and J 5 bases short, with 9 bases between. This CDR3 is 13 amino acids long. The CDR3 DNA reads TGTGCCATCAGTGCAGGGTTGGATCAGCCCCAGCATTTT. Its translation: CAISAGLDQPQHF.

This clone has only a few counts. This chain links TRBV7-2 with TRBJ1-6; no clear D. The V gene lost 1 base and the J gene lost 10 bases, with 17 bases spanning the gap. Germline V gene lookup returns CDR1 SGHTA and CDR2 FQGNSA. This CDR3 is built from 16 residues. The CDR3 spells CASSLGVRGSVSPLHF. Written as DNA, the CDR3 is TGTGCCAGCAGCTTAGGTGTCAGAGGGTCGGTGTCACCCCTCCACTTT.

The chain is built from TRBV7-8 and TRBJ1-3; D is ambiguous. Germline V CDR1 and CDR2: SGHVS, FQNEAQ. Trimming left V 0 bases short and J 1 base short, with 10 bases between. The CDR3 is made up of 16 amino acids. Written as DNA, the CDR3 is TGTGCCAGCAGCTTAGCCGGCGGCGGATCTGGAAACACCATATATTTT. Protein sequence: CASSLAGGGSGNTIYF.

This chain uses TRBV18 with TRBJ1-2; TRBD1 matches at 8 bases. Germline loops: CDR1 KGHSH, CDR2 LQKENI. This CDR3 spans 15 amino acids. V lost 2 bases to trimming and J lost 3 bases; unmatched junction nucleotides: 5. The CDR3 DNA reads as TGTGCCAGCTCACCAGAGGACAGGGCCGACTATGGCTACACCTTC. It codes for CASSPEDRADYGYTF.

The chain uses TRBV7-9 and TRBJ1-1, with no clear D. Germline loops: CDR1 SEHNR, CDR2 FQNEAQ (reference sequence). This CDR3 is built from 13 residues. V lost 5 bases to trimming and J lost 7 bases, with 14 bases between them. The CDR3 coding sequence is TGTGCCAGCAGCCCTAGAACGGCGTTTGAAGCTTTCTTT. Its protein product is CASSPRTAFEAFF.

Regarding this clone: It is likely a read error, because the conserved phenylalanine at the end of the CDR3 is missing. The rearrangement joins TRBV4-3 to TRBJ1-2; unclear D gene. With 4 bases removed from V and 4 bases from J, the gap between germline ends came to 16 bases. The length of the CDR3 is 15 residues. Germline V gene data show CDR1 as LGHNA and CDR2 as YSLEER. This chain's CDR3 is CASSPRPTGSYGYTL. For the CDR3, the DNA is TGCGCCAGCAGCCCAAGACCGACTGGCTCCTATGGCTACACCCTC.

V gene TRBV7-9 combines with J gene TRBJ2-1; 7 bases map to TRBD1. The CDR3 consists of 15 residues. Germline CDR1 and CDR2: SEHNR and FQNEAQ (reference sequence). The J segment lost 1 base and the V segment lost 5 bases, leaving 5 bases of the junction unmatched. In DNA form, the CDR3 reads TGTGCCAGCAGCCCTAGGGGGCAGTCCTACAATGAGCAGTTCTTC. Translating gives CASSPRGQSYNEQFF.

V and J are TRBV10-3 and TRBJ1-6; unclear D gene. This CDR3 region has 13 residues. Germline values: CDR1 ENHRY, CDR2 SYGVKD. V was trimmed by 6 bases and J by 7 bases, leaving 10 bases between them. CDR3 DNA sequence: TGTGCCATCAGGAGCGTTTCGAATTCACCCCTCCACTTT. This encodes CAIRSVSNSPLHF.

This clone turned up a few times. CDR3 in DNA: TGTGCCAGCAGCTTAGATCAGTACACCGGGGAGCTGTTTTTT. Translating gives CASSLDQYTGELFF. J is TRBJ2-2 and V is TRBV7-2; D unresolved. Germline V lookup: CDR1 SGHTA, CDR2 FQGNSA. V was cut by 1 base and J by 3 bases, with 6 bases left in between. There are 14 residues in the CDR3.

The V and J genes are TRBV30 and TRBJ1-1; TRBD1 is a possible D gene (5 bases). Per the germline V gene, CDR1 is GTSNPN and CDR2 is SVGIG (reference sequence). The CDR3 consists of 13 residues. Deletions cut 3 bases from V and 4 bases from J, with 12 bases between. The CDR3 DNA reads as TGTGCCTGGAGGCACGACGGGGGCACTGAAGCTTTCTTT. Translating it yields CAWRHDGGTEAFF.

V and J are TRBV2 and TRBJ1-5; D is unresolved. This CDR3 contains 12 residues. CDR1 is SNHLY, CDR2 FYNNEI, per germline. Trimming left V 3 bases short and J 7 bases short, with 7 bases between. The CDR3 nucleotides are TGTGCCAGCAGTGACCAGAGGCAGCCCCAGCATTTT. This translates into CASSDQRQPQHF.

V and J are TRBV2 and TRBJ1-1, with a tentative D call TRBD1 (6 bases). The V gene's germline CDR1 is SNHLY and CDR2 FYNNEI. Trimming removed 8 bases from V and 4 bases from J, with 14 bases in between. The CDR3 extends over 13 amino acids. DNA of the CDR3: TGTGCCAGCCACAACAGGGCAGGCACTGAAGCTTTCTTT. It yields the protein CASHNRAGTEAFF.

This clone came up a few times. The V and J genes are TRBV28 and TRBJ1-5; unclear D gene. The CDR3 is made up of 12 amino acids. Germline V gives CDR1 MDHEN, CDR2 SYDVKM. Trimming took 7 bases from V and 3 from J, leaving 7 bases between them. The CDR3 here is CASNDNNQPQHF. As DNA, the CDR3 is TGTGCCAGCAACGACAACAATCAGCCCCAGCATTTT.

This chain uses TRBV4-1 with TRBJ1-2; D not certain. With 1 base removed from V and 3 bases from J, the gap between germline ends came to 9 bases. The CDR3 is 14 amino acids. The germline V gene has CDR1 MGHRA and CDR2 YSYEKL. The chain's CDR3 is CASSQGVYDYGYTF. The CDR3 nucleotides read TGCGCCAGCAGCCAAGGAGTTTACGACTATGGCTACACCTTC.

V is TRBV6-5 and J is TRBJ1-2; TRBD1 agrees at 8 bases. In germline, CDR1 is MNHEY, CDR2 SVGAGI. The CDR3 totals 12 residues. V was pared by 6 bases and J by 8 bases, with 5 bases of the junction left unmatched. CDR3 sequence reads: CASSRTGKGYTF. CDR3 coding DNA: TGTGCCAGCAGCCGGACAGGGAAAGGCTACACCTTC.

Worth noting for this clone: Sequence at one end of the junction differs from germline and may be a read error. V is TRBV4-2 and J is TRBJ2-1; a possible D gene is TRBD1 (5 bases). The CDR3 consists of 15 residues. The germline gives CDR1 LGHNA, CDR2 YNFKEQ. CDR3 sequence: CASSQDRQLFNEQFF. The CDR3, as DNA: TGTGCCAGCAGTCAAGATAGACAGCTCTTTAATGAGCAGTTCTTC.

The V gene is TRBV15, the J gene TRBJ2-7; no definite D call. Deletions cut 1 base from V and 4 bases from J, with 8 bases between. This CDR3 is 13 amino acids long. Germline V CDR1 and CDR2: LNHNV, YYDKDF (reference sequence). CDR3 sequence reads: CATSRGDLYEQYF. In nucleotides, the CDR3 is TGTGCCACCAGCAGAGGTGATCTATACGAGCAGTACTTC.

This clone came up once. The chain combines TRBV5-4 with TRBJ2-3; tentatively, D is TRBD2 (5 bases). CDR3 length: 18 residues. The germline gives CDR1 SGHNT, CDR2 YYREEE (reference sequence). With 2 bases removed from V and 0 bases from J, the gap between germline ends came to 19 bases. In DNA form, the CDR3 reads TGTGCCAGCAGCTTAGGACTTGAGACGGCCACTAGCACAGATACGCAGTATTTT. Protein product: CASSLGLETATSTDTQYF.

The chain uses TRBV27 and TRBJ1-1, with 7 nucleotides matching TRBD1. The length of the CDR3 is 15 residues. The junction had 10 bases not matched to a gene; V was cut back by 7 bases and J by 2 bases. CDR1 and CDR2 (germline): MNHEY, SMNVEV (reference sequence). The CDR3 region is CASKPYGTVNTEAFF. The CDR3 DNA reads TGTGCCAGCAAACCTTATGGGACAGTCAACACTGAAGCTTTCTTT.

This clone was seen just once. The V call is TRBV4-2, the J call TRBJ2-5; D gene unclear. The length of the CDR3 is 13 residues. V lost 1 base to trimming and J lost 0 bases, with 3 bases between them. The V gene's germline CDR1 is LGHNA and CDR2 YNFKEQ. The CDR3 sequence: CASSQVNQETQYF. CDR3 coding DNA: TGTGCCAGCAGCCAAGTTAACCAAGAGACCCAGTACTTC.

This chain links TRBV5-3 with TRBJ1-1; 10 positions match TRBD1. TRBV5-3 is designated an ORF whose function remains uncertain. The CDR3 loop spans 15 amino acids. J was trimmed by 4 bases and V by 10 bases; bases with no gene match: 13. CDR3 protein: CASCLQGQGFTEAFF. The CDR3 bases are TGTGCCTCCTGTCTCCAGGGACAGGGGTTCACTGAAGCTTTCTTT.

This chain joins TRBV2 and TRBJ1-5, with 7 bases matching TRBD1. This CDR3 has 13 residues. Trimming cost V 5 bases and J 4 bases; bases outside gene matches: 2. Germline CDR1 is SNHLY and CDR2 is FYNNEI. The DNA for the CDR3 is TGTGCCAGCAGTCGGGACAGAAATCAGCCCCAGCATTTT. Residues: CASSRDRNQPQHF.

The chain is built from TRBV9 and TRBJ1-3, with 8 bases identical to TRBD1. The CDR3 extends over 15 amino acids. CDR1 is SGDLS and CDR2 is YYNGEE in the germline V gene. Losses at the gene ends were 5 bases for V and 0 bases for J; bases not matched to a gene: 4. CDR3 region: CASRRGQASGNTIYF. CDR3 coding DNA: TGTGCCAGCAGAAGGGGACAGGCCTCTGGAAACACCATATATTTT.

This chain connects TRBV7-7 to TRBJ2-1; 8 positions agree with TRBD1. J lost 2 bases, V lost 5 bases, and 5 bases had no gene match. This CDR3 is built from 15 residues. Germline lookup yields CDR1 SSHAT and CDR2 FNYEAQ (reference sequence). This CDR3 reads CASSAGQGPYNEQFF. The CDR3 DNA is TGTGCCAGCAGCGCTGGACAGGGCCCCTACAATGAGCAGTTCTTC. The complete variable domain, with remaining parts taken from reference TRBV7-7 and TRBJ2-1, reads GAGVSQSPRYKVTKRGQDVTLRCDPISSHATLYWYQQALGQGPEFLTYFNYEAQPDKSGLPSDRFSAERPEGSISTLTIQRTEQRDSAMYRCASSAGQGPYNEQFFGPGTRLTVL.

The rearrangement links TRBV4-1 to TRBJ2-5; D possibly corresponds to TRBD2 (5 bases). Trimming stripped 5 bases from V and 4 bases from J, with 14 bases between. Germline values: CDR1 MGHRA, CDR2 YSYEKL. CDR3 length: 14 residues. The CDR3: CASSERGGPETQYF. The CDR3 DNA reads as TGCGCCAGCAGCGAACGGGGTGGCCCAGAGACCCAGTACTTC.

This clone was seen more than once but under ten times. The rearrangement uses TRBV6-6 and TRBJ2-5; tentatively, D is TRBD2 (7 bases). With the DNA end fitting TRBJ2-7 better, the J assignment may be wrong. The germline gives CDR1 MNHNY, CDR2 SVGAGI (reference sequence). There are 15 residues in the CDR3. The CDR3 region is CASSYGGGAGYEQYF. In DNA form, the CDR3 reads TGTGCCAGCAGTTACGGCGGGGGCGCGGGGTACGAGCAGTACTTC.